This T cell receptor beta chain was captured in a study of cytomegalovirus exposure and HLA in healthy donors. PCR primers comprised 60 Vbeta and 13 Jbeta primers. TCRdb keeps only in-frame clones here, not all; method: immunoSEQ multiplex PCR. The sample includes 65,000 to 90,000 clones, approximately 78% of them seen just once. Trimming pared 0 bases from V and 0 bases from J, leaving 9 bases between. This CDR3 is 16 amino acids long. Germline CDR1 SGHVS, CDR2 FNYEAQ. This TCR came from a man younger than 30 in good health and CMV-seronegative. The V gene is TRBV7-6, the J gene TRBJ1-3; D remains unclear. The sequencing sample was made of PBMCs. The CDR3 loop reads CASSLAGRDSGNTIYF. CDR3 DNA sequence: TGTGCCAGCAGCTTAGCAGGGCGGGACTCTGGAAACACCATATATTTT.